These 8 T cell receptor beta chains were sequenced from one sample in a study of T cell responses to AZD1222 COVID-19 vaccine. Assay: immunoSEQ multiplex PCR; the TCRdb copy retains only in-frame clones and omits some. The sample shows 100,000 to 150,000 clones, roughly 87% of them seen only once. The sequenced sample was peripheral blood, obtained on day 0 of MenACWY control vaccination. These receptors were collected from an adult in good health.

The chain carries TRBV5-3 and TRBJ1-5; D gene unclear. TRBV5-3 is sorted into the ORF group, with uncertain function. The CDR3 has 18 amino acids. V dropped 4 bases and J dropped 0 bases, with 20 bases sitting between them. CDR3 protein: CARSLRGQVTNSNQPQHF. CDR3 sequence (DNA): TGTGCCAGAAGCCTCCGAGGGCAGGTTACAAATAGCAATCAGCCCCAGCATTTT.

V and J are TRBV7-9 and TRBJ2-1, with 8 bases identical to TRBD1. After removal of 5 bases from V and 5 bases from J, the junction contained 5 bases not matched to a gene. The CDR3 runs 14 residues. The germline V gene encodes CDR1 SEHNR and CDR2 FQNEAQ (reference sequence). The chain's CDR3 is CASSLRTGNNEQFF. The CDR3 DNA reads as TGTGCCAGCAGCCTCCGGACAGGGAACAATGAGCAGTTCTTC.

The rearrangement uses TRBV6-2 or TRBV6-3 and TRBJ2-1; TRBD1 aligns across 9 bases. Germline V gene lookup returns CDR1 MNHEY and CDR2 SVGEGT. The CDR3 length is 16 residues. Losses at the gene ends were 2 bases for V and 2 bases for J; bases not matched to a gene: 4. CDR3 protein: CASSYGTGLPYNEQFF. CDR3 nucleotides: TGTGCCAGCAGTTACGGGACAGGGCTGCCCTACAATGAGCAGTTCTTC.

V usage is TRBV4-1 and J usage is TRBJ2-7; D perhaps matches TRBD1 (6 bases). Trimming shortened V by 7 bases and J by 2 bases, and 15 bases separated the two germline ends. Per germline, CDR1 MGHRA and CDR2 YSYEKL. CDR3 size: 14 residues. The CDR3 nucleotides are TGCGCCAGCACCCCAGGGGTTGGTCCCTACGAGCAGTACTTC. This encodes CASTPGVGPYEQYF.

The chain uses TRBV9 and TRBJ1-4, with a tentative D call TRBD1 (5 bases). The V and J ends lost 0 bases and 2 bases respectively, with 8 bases between them. The CDR3 length is 15 residues. Germline lookup yields CDR1 SGDLS and CDR2 YYNGEE. This CDR3 reads CASSVAWGTNEKLFF. The CDR3, as DNA: TGTGCCAGCAGCGTAGCTTGGGGGACTAATGAAAAACTGTTTTTT.

CDR3 region: CASARDRADTQYF. In nucleotides, the CDR3 is TGTGCCAGTGCCCGGGACAGGGCAGATACGCAGTATTTT. The chain uses TRBV19 and TRBJ2-3; 9 nucleotides match TRBD1. Unmatched junction bases numbered 4, after V lost 8 bases and J lost 4 bases. In germline, CDR1 is LNHDA, CDR2 SQIVND (reference sequence). This CDR3 comprises 13 residues.

The J gene is TRBJ1-2, the V gene TRBV5-6; 9 bases map to TRBD1. There are 15 residues in the CDR3. Looked up from germline, CDR1 is SGHDT and CDR2 is YYEEEE. Losses at the gene ends were 6 bases for V and 2 bases for J; bases not matched to a gene: 8. The CDR3 DNA reads TGTGCCAGCACCTCCGTGGGACAGGGAAACTATGGCTACACCTTC. Translating it yields CASTSVGQGNYGYTF.

The V call is TRBV11-2, the J call TRBJ2-1; maybe TRBD1 (6 bases). The CDR3 consists of 15 residues. From germline, CDR1 is SGHAT and CDR2 FQNNGV. The V gene lost 5 bases and the J gene lost 8 bases, with 19 bases spanning the gap. The CDR3 protein is CASSRQDLLRDEQFF. As DNA, the CDR3 is TGTGCCAGCAGCCGACAGGACCTTCTTAGGGATGAGCAGTTCTTC.